Following are 3 T cell receptor beta chains from one sample sequenced in a study of CD8+CD57+ T cells in acquired aplastic anemia. The use of genomic DNA as template underpinned the TCR beta VDJ and CDR3 profiling. TCRdb ran MiXCR on the reads and lists one entry per CDR3 protein. The sample holds 250,000 to 300,000 distinct CDR3 sequences, around 60% seen once. The sequenced material came from sorted CD4+, CD8+, or CD8+CD57+ T cells (not recorded which) from PBMCs. The receptor set was obtained from a human donor with severe aplastic anemia or a healthy control (not recorded which).

Worth noting for this clonotype: The junction does not match germline at one end; this may be a read error. The CDR3 bases are TGCAGTGCTAGACGGACTAGCGGGGGGGCCGGGAAGCTGTCTTTT. This encodes CSARRTSGGAGKLSF. The chain links TRBV20-1 to TRBJ2-2; 15 positions agree with TRBD2. The germline V gene encodes CDR1 DFQATT and CDR2 SNEGSKA (reference sequence). CDR3 size: 15 residues.

This clonotype was counted ten times or more. This rearrangement joins TRBV7-2 to TRBJ2-7; TRBD2 matches at 11 bases. Trimming cost V 3 bases and J 2 bases; bases outside gene matches: 6. CDR1 is SGHTA, CDR2 FQGNSA, per germline. This CDR3 is 16 amino acids long. The CDR3: CASSFLGSGGAYEQYF. CDR3 DNA sequence: TGTGCCAGCAGCTTTTTAGGTAGCGGGGGGGCCTACGAGCAGTACTTC.

This clonotype has at least ten counts. The junction departs from the called germline gene at one end, perhaps through a read error. The gene calls are TRBV24-1 and TRBJ1-2, with D possibly matching TRBD1 (6 bases). The CDR3 contains 12 residues. Per germline, CDR1 KGHDR and CDR2 SFDVKD. CDR3 nucleotide sequence: TGTGCCACCAGTGACCTAGGGCGGACAGTATCCTTC. Residues: CATSDLGRTVSF.